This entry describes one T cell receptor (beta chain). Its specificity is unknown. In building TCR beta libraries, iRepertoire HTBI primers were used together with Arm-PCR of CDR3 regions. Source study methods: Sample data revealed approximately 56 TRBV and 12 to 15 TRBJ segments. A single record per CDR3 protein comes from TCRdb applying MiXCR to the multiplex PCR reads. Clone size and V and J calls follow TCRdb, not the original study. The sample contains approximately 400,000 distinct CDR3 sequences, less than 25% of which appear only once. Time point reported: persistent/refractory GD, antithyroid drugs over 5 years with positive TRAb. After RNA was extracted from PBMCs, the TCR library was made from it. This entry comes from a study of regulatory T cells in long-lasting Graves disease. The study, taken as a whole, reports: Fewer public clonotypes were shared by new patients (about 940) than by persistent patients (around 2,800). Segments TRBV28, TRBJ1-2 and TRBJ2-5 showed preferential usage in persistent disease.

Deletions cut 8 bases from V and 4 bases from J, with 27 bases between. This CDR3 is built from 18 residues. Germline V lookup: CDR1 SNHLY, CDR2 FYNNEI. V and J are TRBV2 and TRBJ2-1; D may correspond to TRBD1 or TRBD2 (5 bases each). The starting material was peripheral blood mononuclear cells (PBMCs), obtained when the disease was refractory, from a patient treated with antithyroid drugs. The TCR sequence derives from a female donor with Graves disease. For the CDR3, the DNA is TGTGCCAGCTTCGAGCTAGCCGGCAGGGATGGGATATACAATGAGCAGTTCTTC. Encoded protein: CASFELAGRDGIYNEQFF.